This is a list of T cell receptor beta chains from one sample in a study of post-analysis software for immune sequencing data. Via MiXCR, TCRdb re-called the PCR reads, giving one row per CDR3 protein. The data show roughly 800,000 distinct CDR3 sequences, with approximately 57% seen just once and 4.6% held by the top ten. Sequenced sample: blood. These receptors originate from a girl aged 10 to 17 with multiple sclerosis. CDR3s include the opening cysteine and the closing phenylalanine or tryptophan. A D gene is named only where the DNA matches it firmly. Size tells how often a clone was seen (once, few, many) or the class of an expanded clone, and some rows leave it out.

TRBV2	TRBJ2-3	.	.	CASSAHSSFITDTQYF	TGTGCCAGCAGCGCCCACTCTAGCTTTATCACAGATACGCAGTATTTT
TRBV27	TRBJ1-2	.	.	CASSPLGGSNYGYTF	TGTGCCAGCAGTCCATTGGGGGGGAGCAACTATGGCTACACCTTC
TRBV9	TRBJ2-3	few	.	CASSVDDTQYF	TGTGCCAGCAGCGTAGACGATACGCAGTATTTT
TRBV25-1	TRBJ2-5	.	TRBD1	CASRRTGVQETQYF	TGTGCCAGCAGGAGGACAGGGGTACAAGAGACCCAGTACTTC
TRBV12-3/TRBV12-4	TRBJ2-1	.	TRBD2	CASSDRSGRGRGEQFF	TGTGCCAGCAGTGACCGTAGCGGGAGAGGTAGAGGTGAGCAGTTCTTC
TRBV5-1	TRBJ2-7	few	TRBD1	CASSDGTAHGEQYF	TGCGCCAGCAGCGACGGGACAGCCCACGGCGAGCAGTACTTC
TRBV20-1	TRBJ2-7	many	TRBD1	CSARDPGTGVGEQYF	TGCAGTGCTAGAGATCCCGGGACAGGGGTTGGCGAGCAGTACTTC
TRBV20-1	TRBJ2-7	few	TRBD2	CSARGESGSVYEQYF	TGCAGTGCTAGAGGGGAAAGCGGGAGCGTCTACGAGCAGTACTTC
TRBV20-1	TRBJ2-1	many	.	CSARDQDGNAYNEQFF	TGCAGTGCTAGAGATCAGGACGGGAACGCCTACAATGAGCAGTTCTTC
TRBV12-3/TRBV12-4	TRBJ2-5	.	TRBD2	CASSLGGLASETQYF	TGTGCCAGCAGTTTGGGGGGGTTGGCGAGTGAGACCCAGTACTTC
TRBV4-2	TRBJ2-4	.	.	CASSQVRGETKNIQYF	TGTGCCAGCAGCCAAGTTAGGGGTGAGACCAAAAACATTCAGTACTTC
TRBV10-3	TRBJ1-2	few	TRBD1	CAISTGQDYGYTF	TGTGCCATCAGCACCGGACAGGACTATGGCTACACCTTC
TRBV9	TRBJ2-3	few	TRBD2	CASSPQAGGVDTQYF	TGTGCCAGCAGCCCCCAGGCGGGGGGCGTCGATACGCAGTATTTT
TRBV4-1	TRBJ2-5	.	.	CASSQTPGFLETQYF	TGCGCCAGCAGCCAAACACCGGGCTTCCTGGAGACCCAGTACTTC
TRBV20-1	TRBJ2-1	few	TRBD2	CSASQLAGGPYNEQFF	TGCAGTGCCAGCCAACTAGCGGGAGGGCCCTACAATGAGCAGTTCTTC
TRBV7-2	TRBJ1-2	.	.	CASSLKTVHGYTF	TGTGCCAGCAGCTTAAAGACAGTGCATGGCTACACCTTC
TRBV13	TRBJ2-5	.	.	CASSLNNLYQETQYF	TGTGCCAGCAGCTTGAATAACTTGTACCAAGAGACCCAGTACTTC
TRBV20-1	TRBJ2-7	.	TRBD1	CSARPWTGGSYEQYF	TGCAGTGCCCGCCCCTGGACAGGGGGCTCCTACGAGCAGTACTTC
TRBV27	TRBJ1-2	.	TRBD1	CASHRGRNYGYTF	TGTGCCAGCCACAGGGGGCGTAACTATGGCTACACCTTC
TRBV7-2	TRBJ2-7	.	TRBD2	CASSLTSGGRYEQYF	TGTGCCAGCAGCCTGACTAGCGGGGGAAGGTACGAGCAGTACTTC
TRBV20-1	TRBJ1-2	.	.	CSATTLGPGYTF	TGCAGTGCTACCACGCTAGGTCCTGGCTACACCTTC
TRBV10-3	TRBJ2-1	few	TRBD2	CAISETAGGSNEQFF	TGTGCCATCAGTGAAACGGCGGGAGGATCCAATGAGCAGTTCTTC
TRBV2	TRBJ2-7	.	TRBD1	CASSRDRAGPYEQYF	TGTGCCAGCAGCAGGGACAGGGCAGGCCCCTACGAGCAGTACTTC
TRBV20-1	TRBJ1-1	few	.	CSARGAAEGSSMNTEAFF	TGCAGTGCTAGAGGGGCGGCAGAAGGAAGTTCCATGAACACTGAAGCTTTCTTT
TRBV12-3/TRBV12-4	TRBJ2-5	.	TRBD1	CASSDRDRGRETQYF	TGTGCCAGCAGTGACCGGGACAGGGGGCGGGAGACCCAGTACTTC
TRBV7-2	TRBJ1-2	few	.	CASSLGLWAAEYGYTF	TGTGCCAGCAGCTTAGGCCTCTGGGCGGCAGAATATGGCTACACCTTC
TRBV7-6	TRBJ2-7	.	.	CASSHPGENYEQYF	TGTGCCAGCAGCCACCCGGGGGAGAACTACGAGCAGTACTTC
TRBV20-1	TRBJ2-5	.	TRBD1	CSVGQGAEARTQYF	TGCAGTGTGGGCCAGGGGGCCGAGGCCAGGACCCAGTACTTC
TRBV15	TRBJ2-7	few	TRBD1	CATSRETGSSYEQYF	TGTGCCACCAGCAGAGAGACAGGGAGCTCCTACGAGCAGTACTTC
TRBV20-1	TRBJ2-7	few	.	CSAQISSYEQYF	TGCAGTGCTCAAATTTCGAGCTACGAGCAGTACTTC
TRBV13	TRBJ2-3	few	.	CASSTRGITDTQYF	TGTGCCAGCAGCACTCGCGGGATAACAGATACGCAGTATTTT
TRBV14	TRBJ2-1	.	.	CASSQGSTSYNEQFF	TGTGCCAGCAGCCAAGGGAGCACCTCCTACAATGAGCAGTTCTTC
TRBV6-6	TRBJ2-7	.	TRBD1	CASSQGGQANSYNEQYF	TGTGCCAGCAGTCAAGGGGGACAGGCCAACTCCTACAATGAGCAGTACTTC
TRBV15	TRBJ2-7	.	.	CATSRLGWAGGVNEQYF	TGTGCCACCAGCAGGCTTGGATGGGCGGGTGGCGTGAACGAGCAGTACTTC
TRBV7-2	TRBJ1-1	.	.	CASSVQKNTEAFF	TGTGCCAGCAGCGTTCAGAAGAACACTGAAGCTTTCTTT
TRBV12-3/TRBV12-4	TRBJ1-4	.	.	CASRAGNEKLFF	TGTGCCAGCAGAGCCGGGAATGAAAAACTGTTTTTT
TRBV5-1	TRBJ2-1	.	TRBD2	CASSLDLSGGNEQFF	TGCGCCAGCAGCTTGGACCTTAGCGGGGGTAATGAGCAGTTCTTC
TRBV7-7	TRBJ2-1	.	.	CASSLSMVDEQFF	TGTGCTAGCAGCCTCAGTATGGTCGATGAGCAGTTCTTC
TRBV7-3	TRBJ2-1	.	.	CASSLSGRRGGPGNEQFF	TGTGCCAGCAGCTTAAGCGGCCGTCGAGGAGGGCCTGGCAATGAGCAGTTCTTC
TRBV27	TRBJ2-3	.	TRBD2	CASCKLAGGGDTQYF	TGTGCCAGTTGTAAGCTAGCGGGGGGAGGAGATACGCAGTATTTT
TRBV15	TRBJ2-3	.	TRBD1	CATSWTGPFTDTQYF	TGTGCCACCTCCTGGACAGGGCCTTTCACAGATACGCAGTATTTT
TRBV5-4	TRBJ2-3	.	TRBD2	CASSFLLAGGTSNTDTQYF	TGTGCCAGCAGCTTTTTACTAGCGGGGGGGACCTCCAACACAGATACGCAGTATTTT
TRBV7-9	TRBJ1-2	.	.	CASSLGRGSNYGYTF	TGTGCCAGCAGCTTAGGTCGGGGGTCTAACTATGGCTACACCTTC